One sample yielded the 17 T cell receptor beta chains listed below, sequenced in a study of blood T cell repertoires in COVID-19. Measured with immunoSEQ multiplex PCR; TCRdb has only the in-frame clones, and not every one. Of tens of thousands of clones in the sample, 70% to 90% were seen once. The sample taken for sequencing was peripheral blood. These receptors were taken from a middle-aged man with active COVID-19.

The V call is TRBV21-1, the J call TRBJ1-5; TRBD1 reflects the table's D call only, with no check against the DNA. TRBV21-1 is a known pseudogene. This CDR3 comprises 19 residues. The chain's CDR3 is CASSTRGRSGFGSNQPQHF. The CDR3 nucleotides read TGTGCCAGCAGCACCAGGGGGCGTAGTGGTTTCGGGAGCAATCAGCCCCAGCATTTT.

The V gene is TRBV6-5, the J gene TRBJ2-1, with 7 nucleotides matching TRBD1. Germline V gene data show CDR1 as MNHEY and CDR2 as SVGAGI. Trimming took 6 bases from V and 9 from J; bases not matched to a gene: 5. The CDR3 totals 12 residues. Here the CDR3 reads CASRAQGSEQFF. CDR3 in DNA: TGTGCCAGCAGGGCACAGGGGAGTGAGCAGTTCTTC.

A single count supports this clone. The chain carries TRBV18 and TRBJ2-5; possibly TRBD1 for D (5 bases). V was pared by 3 bases and J by 5 bases, with 19 bases between. This CDR3 is built from 16 residues. Germline assignment: CDR1 KGHSH and CDR2 LQKENI. The CDR3, as DNA: TGTGCCAGCTCACCTACTTCCCCAGGGCGATTTGAGACCCAGTACTTC. This translates into CASSPTSPGRFETQYF.

This clone was seen only once. The chain carries TRBV4-2 and TRBJ2-1, with D possibly TRBD2 on 6 matching bases. This CDR3 region has 15 residues. The V end lost 0 bases, the J end lost 10 bases, and 16 bases lay between the germline ends. From germline, CDR1 is LGHNA and CDR2 YNFKEQ. CDR3 residues: CASSQEGASRGEQFF. The CDR3 coding sequence is TGTGCCAGCAGCCAAGAGGGCGCTTCTCGGGGGGAGCAGTTCTTC.

CDR3 sequence (DNA): TGCGCCAGCAGCTTGGCCATGGCGGGAGTCGATACGCAGTATTTT. Translation: CASSLAMAGVDTQYF. The chain uses TRBV5-1 and TRBJ2-3; 7 positions agree with TRBD2. Per the germline V gene, CDR1 is SGHRS and CDR2 is YFSETQ. The CDR3 loop spans 15 amino acids. V lost 0 bases and J lost 6; bases outside the gene matches: 7.

This chain links TRBV2 with TRBJ2-2; the D is unclear. Trimming cost V 3 bases and J 1 base, with 6 bases left between them. The CDR3 is made up of 14 amino acids. Germline V gene data show CDR1 as SNHLY and CDR2 as FYNNEI. The CDR3 loop reads CASSEVGNTGELFF. The CDR3 DNA sequence: TGTGCCAGCAGTGAGGTCGGGAACACCGGGGAGCTGTTTTTT.

The V and J genes are TRBV2 and TRBJ1-6, with 7 positions matching TRBD1. Germline lookup yields CDR1 SNHLY and CDR2 FYNNEI. The V and J ends lost 9 bases and 0 bases, in that order; junction bases with no gene match: 5. The CDR3 extends over 15 amino acids. CDR3 DNA: TGTGCCAGTACAGGGGAAAGCTCCTATAATTCACCCCTCCACTTT. As protein: CASTGESSYNSPLHF. Full variable domain (outside the CDR3, taken from reference TRBV2 and TRBJ1-6): EPEVTQTPSHQVTQMGQEVILRCVPISNHLYFYWYRQILGQKVEFLVSFYNNEISEKSEIFDDQFSVERPDGSNFTLKIRSTKLEDSAMYFCASTGESSYNSPLHFGNGTRLTVT.

The CDR3 here is CASSHEGAAPGNTEAFF. Here the CDR3 DNA reads TGTGCCAGTAGTCACGAGGGGGCTGCGCCCGGTAACACTGAAGCTTTCTTT. V is TRBV19 and J is TRBJ1-1, with 7 nucleotides matching TRBD1. Germline CDR1 is LNHDA and CDR2 is SQIVND (reference sequence). The CDR3 runs to 17 residues. J lost 2 bases, V lost 5 bases, and 14 bases had no gene match.

The genes are TRBV30 and TRBJ2-1, with TRBD2 identical over 9 bases. Looked up from germline, CDR1 is GTSNPN and CDR2 is SVGIG (reference sequence). The CDR3 runs 14 residues. J was trimmed by 4 bases and V by 7 bases; bases with no gene match: 8. The CDR3 coding sequence is TGTGCCTTTACCCCGGGACTAGCATACAATGAGCAGTTCTTC. Its protein is CAFTPGLAYNEQFF.

This clone turned up a few times. The chain carries TRBV11-2 and TRBJ2-5; weak D call: TRBD2 (6 bases). Between the trimmed V and J ends, which lost 5 bases and 2 bases, there was a span of 15 bases. Germline CDR1 reads SGHAT; CDR2 reads FQNNGV. The CDR3 is 15 residues long. Here the CDR3 reads CASSINSGPQETQYF. CDR3 DNA: TGTGCCAGCAGCATAAATAGCGGCCCGCAAGAGACCCAGTACTTC.

This clone was counted only a few times. The gene calls are TRBV9 and TRBJ2-1, with unresolved D. The CDR3 extends over 11 amino acids. Between the trimmed V and J ends, which lost 4 bases and 8 bases, there was a span of 7 bases. CDR1 is SGDLS and CDR2 is YYNGEE in the germline V gene. CDR3 loop: CASSPTDEQFF. The CDR3, as DNA: TGTGCCAGCAGCCCCACAGATGAGCAGTTCTTC.

The J gene is TRBJ1-1, the V gene TRBV10-3; 7 nucleotides match TRBD1. Germline CDR1 and CDR2: ENHRY and SYGVKD. CDR3 length: 13 residues. V was clipped by 0 bases and J by 6 bases; unmatched bases: 1. The CDR3 DNA follows: TGTGCCATCAGTGAGTCTGGACAGGCTGAAGCTTTCTTT. Translated, it gives CAISESGQAEAFF.

This rearrangement joins TRBV28 to TRBJ2-3, with 7 bases aligning to TRBD2. Germline CDR1 is MDHEN and CDR2 is SYDVKM. CDR3 length equals 13 residues. V lost 6 bases to trimming and J lost 5 bases; unmatched junction nucleotides: 5. The CDR3 is CASRGLGVDTQYF. The CDR3 DNA reads TGTGCCAGCAGAGGACTAGGAGTAGATACGCAGTATTTT.

The chain couples TRBV7-9 to TRBJ2-7; a weak D match, TRBD2 (6 bases). Trimming left V 5 bases short and J 4 bases short, with 12 bases between. Germline V gene sequence: CDR1 SEHNR, CDR2 FQNEAQ (reference sequence). The CDR3 runs 13 residues. This CDR3 reads CASSGGGGYEQYF. CDR3 nucleotides: TGTGCCAGCAGCGGAGGCGGAGGGTACGAGCAGTACTTC.

The chain carries TRBV4-1 and TRBJ2-1; 9 bases line up with TRBD2. Trimming cost V 3 bases and J 7 bases; bases outside gene matches: 10. The CDR3 length is 16 residues. Per germline, CDR1 MGHRA and CDR2 YSYEKL. The CDR3 is CASSHPKREVGNEQFF. DNA of the CDR3: TGCGCCAGCAGCCACCCCAAGCGGGAGGTGGGGAATGAGCAGTTCTTC.

V gene TRBV6-2 or TRBV6-3 combines with J gene TRBJ1-2; D remains unclear. Trimming shortened V by 6 bases and J by 8 bases, and 22 bases separated the two germline ends. The CDR3 contains 15 residues. CDR1 MNHEY and CDR2 SVGEGT come from the germline V gene. CDR3 protein: CASSPPPLVSGGYTF. The CDR3 DNA sequence: TGTGCCAGCAGCCCCCCGCCCTTAGTGTCGGGAGGCTACACCTTC.

The chain couples TRBV6-2 or TRBV6-3 to TRBJ1-2; 7 bases are a match to TRBD1. This CDR3 has 13 residues. Unmatched junction bases numbered 5, after V lost 6 bases and J lost 4 bases. The germline gives CDR1 MNHEY, CDR2 SVGEGT. CDR3 coding DNA: TGTGCCAGCAGCGCGACAGGGATCTATGGCTACACCTTC. Protein: CASSATGIYGYTF.